The 7 T cell receptor beta chains below all came from one sample that was sequenced in a study of identical twins. TCRdb called the 5' RACE reads again in MiXCR, with one record for every CDR3 protein. The table has 500,000 to 550,000 distinct CDR3 sequences, approximately 22% seen once. The same sample was also used in a study of T cells expressing NK-cell markers.

Sequencing was done on a sample of CD4+ T cells sorted from blood. Receptors originate from a young woman in good health.

The V call is TRBV7-8, the J call TRBJ2-7, with D possibly matching TRBD2 (6 bases). V shed 5 bases and J shed 2 bases, with 16 bases lying between them. The CDR3 is 15 residues long. The germline V gene encodes CDR1 SGHVS and CDR2 FQNEAQ. DNA for the CDR3: TGTGCCAGCAGCATCTCCGGGGGTCGGACCTACGAGCAGTACTTC. Amino acid sequence: CASSISGGRTYEQYF.

The CDR3 loop reads CASSLAGGNHNEQFF. DNA for the CDR3: TGTGCCAGCAGCTTGGCGGGGGGCAACCACAATGAGCAGTTCTTC. The rearrangement uses TRBV12-3 or TRBV12-4 and TRBJ2-1; 8 nucleotides agree with TRBD2. Trimming cost V 6 bases and J 5 bases; bases outside gene matches: 9. The CDR3 has 15 amino acids.

The CDR3 DNA sequence: TGCAGCGTTGATACTAATCTCCTGGGTGGCTACACCTTC. Amino acids: CSVDTNLLGGYTF. The V call is TRBV29-1, the J call TRBJ1-2; no reliable D call. V was clipped by 3 bases and J by 7 bases, with 15 bases between them. The CDR3 runs 13 residues. Germline lookup yields CDR1 SQVTM and CDR2 ANQGSEA.

In this sample, this clonotype turned up many times. This chain uses TRBV12-3 or TRBV12-4 with TRBJ2-7; the D call may be TRBD1 or TRBD2 (5 bases each). V was pared by 0 bases and J by 5 bases, with 14 bases between. The CDR3 extends over 15 amino acids. DNA for the CDR3: TGTGCCAGCAGTTTAGCCTGGACTGGGACCCACGAGCAGTACTTC. Encoded protein: CASSLAWTGTHEQYF.

This chain links TRBV5-1 with TRBJ2-3, with TRBD1 matching over 7 bases. J lost 5 bases, V lost 4 bases, and 16 bases had no gene match. The germline V gene encodes CDR1 SGHRS and CDR2 YFSETQ. This CDR3 has 17 residues. The CDR3 DNA reads as TGCGCCAGCAGCACCCCTGAAGGGGGCTTTTTTGGAGATACGCAGTATTTT. This sequence encodes CASSTPEGGFFGDTQYF.

J is TRBJ2-2 and V is TRBV28, with D uncertain. CDR3 length equals 13 residues. The V end was cut by 4 bases, the J end by 2 bases, with 5 bases between. Per germline, CDR1 MDHEN and CDR2 SYDVKM. This CDR3 is CASSYSNTGELFF. In DNA form, the CDR3 reads TGTGCCAGCAGTTACTCTAACACCGGGGAGCTGTTTTTT.

J is TRBJ2-1 and V is TRBV5-1, with a possible D match to TRBD2 (5 bases). The CDR3 extends over 16 amino acids. CDR1 SGHRS and CDR2 YFSETQ come from the germline V gene. V was shortened by 4 bases and J by 2 bases, with 16 bases between the two germline ends. The CDR3 spells CASSAMSVSAYNEQFF. In nucleotides, the CDR3 is TGCGCCAGCAGCGCCATGTCGGTTAGCGCCTACAATGAGCAGTTCTTC.